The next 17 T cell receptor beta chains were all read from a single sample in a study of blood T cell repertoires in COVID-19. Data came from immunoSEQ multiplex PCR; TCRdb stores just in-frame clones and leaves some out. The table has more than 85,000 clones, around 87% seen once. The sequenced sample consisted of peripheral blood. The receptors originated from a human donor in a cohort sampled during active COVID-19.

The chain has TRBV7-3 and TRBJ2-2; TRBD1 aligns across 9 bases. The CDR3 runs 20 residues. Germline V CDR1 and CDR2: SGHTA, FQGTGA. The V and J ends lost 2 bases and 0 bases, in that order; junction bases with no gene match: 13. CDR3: CASSLYGTGGAGANTGELFF. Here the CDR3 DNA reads TGTGCCAGCAGCTTATATGGAACAGGGGGCGCTGGGGCGAACACCGGGGAGCTGTTTTTT.

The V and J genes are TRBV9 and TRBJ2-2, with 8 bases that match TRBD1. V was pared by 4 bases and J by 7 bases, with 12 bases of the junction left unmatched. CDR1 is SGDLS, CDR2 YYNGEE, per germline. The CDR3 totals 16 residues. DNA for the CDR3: TGTGCCAGCAGCCCTGTAAGGACAGGGCAGGGCGGGGAGCTGTTTTTT. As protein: CASSPVRTGQGGELFF.

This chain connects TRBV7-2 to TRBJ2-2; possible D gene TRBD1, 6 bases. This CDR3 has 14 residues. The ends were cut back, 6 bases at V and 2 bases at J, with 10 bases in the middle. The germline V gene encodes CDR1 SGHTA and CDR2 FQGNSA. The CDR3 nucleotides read TGTGCCAGCAGGGAACAGGGTAACACCGGGGAGCTGTTTTTT. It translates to CASREQGNTGELFF.

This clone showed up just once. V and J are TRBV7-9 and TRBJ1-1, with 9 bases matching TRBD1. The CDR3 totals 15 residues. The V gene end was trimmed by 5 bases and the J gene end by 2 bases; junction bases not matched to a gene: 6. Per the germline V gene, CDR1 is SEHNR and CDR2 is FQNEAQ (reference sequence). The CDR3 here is CASSPRTGANTEAFF. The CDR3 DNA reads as TGTGCCAGCAGCCCCCGGACAGGGGCCAACACTGAAGCTTTCTTT. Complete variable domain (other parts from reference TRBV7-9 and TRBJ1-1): DTGVSQNPRHKITKRGQNVTFRCDPISEHNRLYWYRQTLGQGPEFLTYFQNEAQLEKSRLLSDRFSAERPKGSFSTLEIQRTEQGDSAMYLCASSPRTGANTEAFFGQGTRLTVV.

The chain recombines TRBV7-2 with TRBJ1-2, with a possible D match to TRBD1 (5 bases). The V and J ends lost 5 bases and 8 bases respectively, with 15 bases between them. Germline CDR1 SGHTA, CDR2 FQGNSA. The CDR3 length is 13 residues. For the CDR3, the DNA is TGTGCCAGCAGCCCCGGGAGGGGTAACGGCTACACCTTC. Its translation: CASSPGRGNGYTF.

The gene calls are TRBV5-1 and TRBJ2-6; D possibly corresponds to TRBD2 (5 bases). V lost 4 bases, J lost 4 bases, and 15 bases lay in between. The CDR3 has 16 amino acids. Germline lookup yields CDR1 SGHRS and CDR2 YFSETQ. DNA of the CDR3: TGCGCCAGCAGCCCGAGAGGGTTGCGAGGGGCCAACGTCCTGACTTTC. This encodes CASSPRGLRGANVLTF. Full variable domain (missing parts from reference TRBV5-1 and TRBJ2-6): KAGVTQTPRYLIKTRGQQVTLSCSPISGHRSVSWYQQTPGQGLQFLFEYFSETQRNKGNFPGRFSGRQFSNSRSEMNVSTLELGDSALYLCASSPRGLRGANVLTFGAGSRLTVL.

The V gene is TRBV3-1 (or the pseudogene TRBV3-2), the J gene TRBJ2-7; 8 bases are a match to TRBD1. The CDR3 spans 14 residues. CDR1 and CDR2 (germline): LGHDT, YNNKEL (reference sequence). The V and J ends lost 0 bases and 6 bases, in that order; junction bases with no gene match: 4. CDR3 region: CASSQDQGQVEQYF. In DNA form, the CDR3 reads TGTGCCAGCAGCCAAGATCAGGGACAGGTCGAGCAGTACTTC.

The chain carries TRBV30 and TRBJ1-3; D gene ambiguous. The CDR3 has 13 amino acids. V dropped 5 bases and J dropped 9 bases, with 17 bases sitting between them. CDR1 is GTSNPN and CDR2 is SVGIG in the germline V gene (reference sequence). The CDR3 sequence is CAWGRNSRGTIYF. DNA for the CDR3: TGTGCCTGGGGCAGAAATAGCCGAGGCACCATATATTTT.

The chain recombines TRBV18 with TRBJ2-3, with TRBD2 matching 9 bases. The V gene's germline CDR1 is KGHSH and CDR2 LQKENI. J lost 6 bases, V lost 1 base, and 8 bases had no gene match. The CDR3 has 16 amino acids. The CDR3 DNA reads TGTGCCAGCTCACCACTAGCGGGGGCCCAAGGGGATACGCAGTATTTT. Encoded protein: CASSPLAGAQGDTQYF.

The CDR3 loop reads CASKISTADTQYF. CDR3 nucleotides: TGTGCCAGCAAGATTTCTACGGCAGATACGCAGTATTTT. The chain combines TRBV7-9 with TRBJ2-3; D is ambiguous. Germline V gene sequence: CDR1 SEHNR, CDR2 FQNEAQ (reference sequence). V shed 7 bases and J shed 4 bases, with 12 bases lying between them. The CDR3 runs 13 residues. Full variable domain (outside the CDR3, taken from reference TRBV7-9 and TRBJ2-3): DTGVSQNPRHKITKRGQNVTFRCDPISEHNRLYWYRQTLGQGPEFLTYFQNEAQLEKSRLLSDRFSAERPKGSFSTLEIQRTEQGDSAMYLCASKISTADTQYFGPGTRLTVL.

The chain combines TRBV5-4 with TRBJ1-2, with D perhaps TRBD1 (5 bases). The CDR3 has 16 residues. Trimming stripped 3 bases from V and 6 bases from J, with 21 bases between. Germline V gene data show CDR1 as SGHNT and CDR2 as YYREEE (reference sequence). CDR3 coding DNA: TGTGCCAGCAGCTGGGTAGAGGGTCGGGACTCCCATGGCTACACCTTC. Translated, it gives CASSWVEGRDSHGYTF.

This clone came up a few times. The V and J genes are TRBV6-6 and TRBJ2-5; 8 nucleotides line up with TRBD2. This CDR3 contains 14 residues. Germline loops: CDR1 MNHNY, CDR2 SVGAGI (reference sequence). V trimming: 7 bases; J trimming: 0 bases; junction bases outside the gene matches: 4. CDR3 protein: CASKGSGNQETQYF. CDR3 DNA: TGTGCCAGCAAAGGTAGCGGGAACCAAGAGACCCAGTACTTC.

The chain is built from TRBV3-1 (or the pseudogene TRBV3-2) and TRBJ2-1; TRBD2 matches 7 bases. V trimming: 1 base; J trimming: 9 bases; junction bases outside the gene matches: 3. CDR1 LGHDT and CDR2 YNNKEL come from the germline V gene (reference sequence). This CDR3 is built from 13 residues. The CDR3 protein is CASSQVIAGEQFF. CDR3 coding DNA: TGTGCCAGCAGCCAAGTTATAGCGGGTGAGCAGTTCTTC.

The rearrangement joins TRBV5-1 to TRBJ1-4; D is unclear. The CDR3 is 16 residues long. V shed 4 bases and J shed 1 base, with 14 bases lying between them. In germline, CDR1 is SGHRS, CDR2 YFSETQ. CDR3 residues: CASSPRGMGTNEKLFF. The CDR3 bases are TGCGCCAGCAGCCCACGAGGTATGGGAACTAATGAAAAACTGTTTTTT.

CDR3 nucleotide sequence: TGTGCCAGCAGCCCCGGGGTTGGGGTTTTTGGGACCCAGTACTTC. It yields the protein CASSPGVGVFGTQYF. V is TRBV11-2 and J is TRBJ2-5; D possibly corresponds to TRBD2 (5 bases). The V gene lost 5 bases and the J gene lost 7 bases, with 20 bases spanning the gap. Germline V gene lookup returns CDR1 SGHAT and CDR2 FQNNGV. The CDR3 runs 15 residues. The entire variable domain, with the rest obtained from reference TRBV11-2 and TRBJ2-5, is as follows: EAGVAQSPRYKIIEKRQSVAFWCNPISGHATLYWYQQILGQGPKLLIQFQNNGVVDDSQLPKDRFSAERLKGVDSTLKIQPAKLEDSAVYLCASSPGVGVFGTQYFGPGTRLLVL.

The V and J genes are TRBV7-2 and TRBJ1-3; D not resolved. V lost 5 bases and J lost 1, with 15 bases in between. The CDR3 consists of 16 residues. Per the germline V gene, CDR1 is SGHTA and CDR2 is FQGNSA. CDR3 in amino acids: CASSTLQLPSGNTIYF. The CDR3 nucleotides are TGTGCCAGCAGCACCTTACAGCTTCCTTCTGGAAACACCATATATTTT. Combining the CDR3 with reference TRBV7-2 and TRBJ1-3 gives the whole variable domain GAGVSQSPSNKVTEKGKDVELRCDPISGHTALYWYRQSLGQGLEFLIYFQGNSAPDKSGLPSDRFSAERTGGSVSTLTIQRTQQEDSAVYLCASSTLQLPSGNTIYFGEGSWLTVV.

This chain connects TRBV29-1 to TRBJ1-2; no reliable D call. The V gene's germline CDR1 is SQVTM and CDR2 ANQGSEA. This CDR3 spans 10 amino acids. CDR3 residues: CSARAGGYTF. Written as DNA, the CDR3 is TGCAGTGCCAGAGCGGGTGGCTACACCTTC.